This is a list of T cell receptor beta chains from one sample in a study of shared clonotypes between healthy human individuals. Sequencing was performed with immunoSEQ multiplex PCR; in TCRdb, only in-frame clones are kept and a portion is missing. The table lists some 1 million clones, around 76% of them singletons. Sequenced: memory CD4+ T cells sorted from blood. The source is a man aged 18 to 30 in good health. Each CDR3 is given with its conserved first and last residue. The D gene is left open where the match is weak. Clone size appears in some rows only: once, few, many, or a class for an expanded clone.

>TRBJ2-3|NA|NA|TRBV28
TGTGCCAGCACAACGACAGGAGGGGGCACAGATACGCAGTATTTT
CASTTTGGGTDTQYF
>TRBJ2-2|NA|NA|TRBV6-6
TGTGCCAGCATTAGGGACGGGGGCCCCGGGGAGCTGTTTTTT
CASIRDGGPGELFF
>TRBJ2-7|NA|NA|TRBV28
TGTGCCAGCAGGTTGGGGACGGGAGTCTACGAGCAGTACTTC
CASRLGTGVYEQYF
>TRBJ2-7|TRBD1|NA|TRBV5-1
TGCGCCAGCAGCTTGGATGGGACAGGGGGCGCGTACGAGCAGTACTTC
CASSLDGTGGAYEQYF
>TRBJ1-1|NA|few|TRBV30
TGTGCCTGGAGTGTGGCAGGGGTGGGTGAAGCTTTCTTT
CAWSVAGVGEAFF
>TRBJ2-3|NA|NA|TRBV11-2
TGTGCCAGCAGCTTAGATGAGGATCCCACGCAGTATTTT
CASSLDEDPTQYF
>TRBJ1-3|NA|NA|TRBV7-9
TGTGCCAGCAGCTCCTTCCGGGACCACTCTGGAAACACCATATATTTT
CASSSFRDHSGNTIYF
>TRBJ1-5|NA|once|TRBV10-3
TGTGCCACGGGGCAGGGACTAGGTAATCAGCCCCAGCATTTT
CATGQGLGNQPQHF
>TRBJ1-5|NA|few|TRBV9
TGTGCCAGCAGCGTAGCTGGGCAGACCTATCAGCCCCAGCATTTT
CASSVAGQTYQPQHF
>TRBJ2-2|NA|NA|TRBV25-1
TGTGCCAGCAGTGAGGGGCTGGGGGGCACCGGGGAGCTGTTTTTT
CASSEGLGGTGELFF
>TRBJ1-3|NA|NA|TRBV4-1
TGCGCCAGCAGCCAGAACGCAGGCACCTCTGGAAACACCATATATTTT
CASSQNAGTSGNTIYF